The present T cell receptor beta chain was sequenced within a study of blood T cell repertoires in COVID-19. On the study more broadly: Sites across the United States, Italy and Spain contributed samples from acute and convalescent COVID-19. Sources were T cells, B-cell-depleted T cells, or PBMCs; the material itself was cDNA or gDNA.

With 4 bases removed from V and 0 bases from J, the gap between germline ends came to 12 bases. The germline V gene encodes CDR1 SGHNT and CDR2 YYREEE (reference sequence). CDR3 length: 15 residues. Per the authors' pipeline: Amplification with reference gene primers provided the estimates of nucleated cell counts. Sequenced by immunoSEQ multiplex PCR; TCRdb stores in-frame clones only, minus some. The V and J calls and clone size are taken from that table; D and trimming were inferred from the DNA. This table holds approximately 54,000 clones, just over 85% found once. The sequence came from a man older than 75 with active COVID-19. The sample consisted of peripheral blood. V gene TRBV5-4 combines with J gene TRBJ2-3; no definite D call. The DNA for the CDR3 is TGTGCCAGCAGCCTGCCGGGTAAAAGCACAGATACGCAGTATTTT. Encoded protein: CASSLPGKSTDTQYF. Full variable domain (outside the CDR3, taken from reference TRBV5-4 and TRBJ2-3): ETGVTQSPTHLIKTRGQQVTLRCSSQSGHNTVSWYQQALGQGPQFIFQYYREEENGRGNFPPRFSGLQFPNYSSELNVNALELDDSALYLCASSLPGKSTDTQYFGPGTRLTVL.